The source of this T cell receptor beta chain is a study of radiation and T cells in renal cell carcinoma (dated by TCRdb to 2020 to 2022). With respect to the entire study: The samples were drawn from a clinical trial, where primary renal cell carcinomas were treated with 15 Gy of stereotactic body radiation therapy and then removed by nephrectomy 4 weeks afterward. Across all 50 or so samples, several million unique CDR3 nucleotide sequences, encoding 2,658,974 unique CDR3 amino acid sequences, were identified. In total, roughly 53 samples underwent TCR beta sequencing: some 25 tumors plus 27 peripheral blood samples. Overall study results and their limits: In blood, the top tumor clonotypes increased between baseline and 2 weeks post-radiation and then shrank by 4 weeks, which suggests that tumor-resident clones expanded only transiently. Because the trial had a single-armed design, the trial could not examine how radiation dose or scheduling affected the TCR repertoire. Because pretreatment tumor biopsies were not available, the study could not determine whether clonotypes were already present within the tumor at baseline. Changes in the blood repertoire were not tracked past 4 weeks after treatment.

This clone is a singleton in its sample. This receptor's antigen is unknown. No qualities accompany the bases; no much larger clone lies one base away. The label giving this sample's time point can be read as: baseline pretreatment blood. The treatment or condition label here, explained by the study, means: 15 Gy SBRT to primary tumor, nephrectomy 4 weeks later. To follow tumor-enriched clonotypes, peripheral blood was collected serially from radiation-treated patients at baseline and again at 2 weeks and 4 weeks after SBRT. All patients had renal cell carcinoma with clear cell pathology. The QIAamp DNA Blood Mini Kit (Qiagen) was used to prepare genomic DNA for TCR sequencing. The analyses included just those samples that passed every quality control check. From V the trimming removes 3 bases and from J it removes 7 bases, while the gene matches leave 2 bases of the junction unaccounted for. The CDR3 holds 14 amino acids from the cysteine to the phenylalanine. Only the CDR3 region is kept as DNA, spanning 42 bases read in frame from base 1. From a lookup of the germline V gene, CDR1 and CDR2 are SGHNT and YENEEA.

The immunoSEQ kit was used, according to the manufacturer's recommendations, to generate TCR beta libraries from genomic DNA. To prepare the libraries, a first multiplex PCR with proprietary primers was run, followed by a second PCR that added unique barcodes, and a bead cleanup was done after each round. Each sample batch included a kit-provided positive control reaction and a negative control reaction. The final libraries underwent checking on an Agilent 4200 TapeStation D1000 ScreenTape, volumetric pooling, and quantification by qPCR. Sequencing ran on an Illumina NextSeq500 with a MidOutput 150-cycle cartridge, using 156 Read1 and 15 Index1 cycles with kit custom primers. The pooled library was loaded at roughly 0.93 pM, with a 20% PhiX control spiked in. The original pipeline was this. Vendor-processed data were analyzed in R, and a clonotype was defined as all T cells sharing the same CDR3 nucleotide sequence. In the clone abundance analyses, frequencies in each sample were normalized to that sample's 10,000 most abundant clones. Before analysis, public T cell clones were removed, and these numbered fewer than five per sample on average. An abundance difference of at least 32-fold between compartments was the criterion for calling clonotypes tumor-enriched or baseline blood-enriched. A beta-binomial differential abundance model was used to identify clonotypes that were expanded or contracted between blood time points. Similarity between tumor and blood repertoires was quantified using the Baroni-Urbani and Buser coefficient, and groups were compared with two-tailed Wilcoxon tests in R. TCRdb took over this immuneACCESS table, retaining in-frame rearrangements with V and J assigned. Such tables are incomplete; in checked studies, under half of the missing clones stem from an unresolved V gene, and the remainder is unexplained. V, J and clone size were drawn from that table, and D and trimming were deduced from the DNA. The table for this sample lists approximately 120,000 clones; approximately 82% of them were counted only once. The ten largest clones capture 3% of the sample.

The origin of this receptor is a woman aged 55 to 70 with renal cell carcinoma. The chain employs TRBV11-3 and TRBJ2-1, with TRBD1 identical over 11 junction bases. Sample: blood, taken from a patient whose treatment included radiotherapy and nephrectomy. The sequence in DNA is TGTGCCAGCAGCTTGGGGACAGGGGGAAATGAGCAGTTCTTC. Its protein product is CASSLGTGGNEQFF.